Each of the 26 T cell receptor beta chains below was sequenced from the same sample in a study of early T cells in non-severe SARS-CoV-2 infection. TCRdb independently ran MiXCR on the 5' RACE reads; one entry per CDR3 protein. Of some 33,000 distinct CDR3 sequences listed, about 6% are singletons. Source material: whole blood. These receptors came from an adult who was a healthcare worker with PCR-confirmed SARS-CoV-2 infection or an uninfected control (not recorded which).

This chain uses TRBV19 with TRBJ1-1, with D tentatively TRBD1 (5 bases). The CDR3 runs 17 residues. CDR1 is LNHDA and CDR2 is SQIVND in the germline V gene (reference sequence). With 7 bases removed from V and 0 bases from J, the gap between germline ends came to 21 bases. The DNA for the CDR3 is TGTGCCAGTAAGGAGACAGCTACTGGCGGTATGAACACTGAAGCTTTCTTT. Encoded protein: CASKETATGGMNTEAFF.

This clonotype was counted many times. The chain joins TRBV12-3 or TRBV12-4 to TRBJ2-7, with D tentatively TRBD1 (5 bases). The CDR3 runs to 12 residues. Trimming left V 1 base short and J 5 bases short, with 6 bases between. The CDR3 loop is CASSLEGNEQYF. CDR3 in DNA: TGTGCCAGCAGTTTAGAGGGGAACGAGCAGTACTTC.

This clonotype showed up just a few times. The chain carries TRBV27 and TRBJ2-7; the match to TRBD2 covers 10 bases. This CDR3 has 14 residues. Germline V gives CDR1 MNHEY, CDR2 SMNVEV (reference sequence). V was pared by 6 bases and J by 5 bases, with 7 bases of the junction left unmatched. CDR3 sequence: CASSERGGPDEQYF. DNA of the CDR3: TGTGCCAGCAGCGAGCGGGGGGGCCCGGACGAGCAGTACTTC.

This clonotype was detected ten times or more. In nucleotides, the CDR3 is TGTGCCAGCAGTCCCGGACAGGGTTTGGGCTGGGGCTACACCTTC. It encodes CASSPGQGLGWGYTF. The chain employs TRBV27 and TRBJ1-2; 8 bases are a match to TRBD1. The germline CDR1 and CDR2 sequences are MNHEY and SMNVEV (reference sequence). V was pared by 5 bases and J by 8 bases, with 13 bases of the junction left unmatched. This CDR3 spans 15 amino acids.

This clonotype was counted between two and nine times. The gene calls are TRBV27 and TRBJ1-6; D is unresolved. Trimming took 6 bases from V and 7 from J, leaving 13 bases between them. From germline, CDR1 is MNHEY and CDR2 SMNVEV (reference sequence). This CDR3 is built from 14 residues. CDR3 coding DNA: TGTGCCAGCAGGGATGAGGCTTCGAATTCACCCCTCCACTTT. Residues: CASRDEASNSPLHF.

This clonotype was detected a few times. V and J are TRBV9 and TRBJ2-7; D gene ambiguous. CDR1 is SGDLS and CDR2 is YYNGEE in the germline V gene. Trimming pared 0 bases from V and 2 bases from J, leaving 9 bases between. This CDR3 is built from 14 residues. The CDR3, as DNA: TGTGCCAGCAGCGTAGGGCCGACAACCTACGAGCAGTACTTC. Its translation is CASSVGPTTYEQYF.

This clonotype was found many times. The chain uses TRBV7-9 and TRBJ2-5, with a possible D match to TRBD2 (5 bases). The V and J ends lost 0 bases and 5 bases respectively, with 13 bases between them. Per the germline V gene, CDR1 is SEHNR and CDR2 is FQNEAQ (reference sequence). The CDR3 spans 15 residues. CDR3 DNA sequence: TGTGCCAGCAGCTTAGCGTCCTTGGCGGGTGAGACCCAGTACTTC. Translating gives CASSLASLAGETQYF.

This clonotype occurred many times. The CDR3 DNA sequence: TGTGCCAGCAGTTTCCTCGGAGGTGAAAAACTGTTTTTT. This gives the protein CASSFLGGEKLFF. The chain combines TRBV12-3 or TRBV12-4 with TRBJ1-4; no clear D gene. The CDR3 has 13 amino acids. V gave up 3 bases and J gave up 7 bases, with 9 bases separating them.

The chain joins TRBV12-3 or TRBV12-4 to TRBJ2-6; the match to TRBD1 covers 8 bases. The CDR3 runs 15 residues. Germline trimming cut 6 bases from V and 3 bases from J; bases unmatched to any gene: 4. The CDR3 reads CASRQGASGANVLTF. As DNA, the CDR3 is TGTGCCAGCAGGCAGGGGGCTAGTGGGGCCAACGTCCTGACTTTC.

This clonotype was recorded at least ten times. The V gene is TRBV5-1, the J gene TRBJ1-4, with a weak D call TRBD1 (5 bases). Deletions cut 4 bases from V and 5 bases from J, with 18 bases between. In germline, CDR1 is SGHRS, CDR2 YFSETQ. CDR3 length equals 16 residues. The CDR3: CASSLTGGGTNEKLFF. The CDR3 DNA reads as TGCGCCAGCAGCCTGACCGGTGGAGGGACCAATGAAAAACTGTTTTTT.

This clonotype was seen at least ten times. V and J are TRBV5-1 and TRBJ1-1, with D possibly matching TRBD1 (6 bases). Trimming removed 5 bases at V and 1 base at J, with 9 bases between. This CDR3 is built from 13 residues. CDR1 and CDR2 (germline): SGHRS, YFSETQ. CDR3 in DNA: TGCGCCAGCAGACTGGACAGGAACACTGAAGCTTTCTTT. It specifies CASRLDRNTEAFF.

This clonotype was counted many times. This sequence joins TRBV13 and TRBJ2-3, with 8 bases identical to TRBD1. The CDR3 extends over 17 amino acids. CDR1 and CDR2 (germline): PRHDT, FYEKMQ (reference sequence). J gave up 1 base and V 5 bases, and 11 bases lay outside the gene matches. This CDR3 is CASSPRAGGWGTDTQYF. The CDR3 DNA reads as TGTGCCAGCAGCCCCCGGGCAGGGGGCTGGGGCACAGATACGCAGTATTTT. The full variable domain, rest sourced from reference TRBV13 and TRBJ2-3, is AAGVIQSPRHLIKEKRETATLKCYPIPRHDTVYWYQQGPGQDPQFLISFYEKMQSDKGSIPDRFSAQQFSDYHSELNMSSLELGDSALYFCASSPRAGGWGTDTQYFGPGTRLTVL.

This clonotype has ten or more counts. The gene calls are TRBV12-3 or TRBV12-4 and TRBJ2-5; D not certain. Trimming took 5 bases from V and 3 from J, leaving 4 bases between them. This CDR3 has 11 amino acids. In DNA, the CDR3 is TGTGCCAGCAGTCCCGAAGAGACCCAGTACTTC. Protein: CASSPEETQYF.

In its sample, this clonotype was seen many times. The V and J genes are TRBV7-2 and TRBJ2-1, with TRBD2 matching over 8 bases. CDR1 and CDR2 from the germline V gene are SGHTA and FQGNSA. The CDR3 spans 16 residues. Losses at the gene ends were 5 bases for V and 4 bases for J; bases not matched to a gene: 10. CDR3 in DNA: TGTGCCAGCAGCCCCTTGGGGCGGGGGGCTTACAATGAGCAGTTCTTC. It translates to CASSPLGRGAYNEQFF.

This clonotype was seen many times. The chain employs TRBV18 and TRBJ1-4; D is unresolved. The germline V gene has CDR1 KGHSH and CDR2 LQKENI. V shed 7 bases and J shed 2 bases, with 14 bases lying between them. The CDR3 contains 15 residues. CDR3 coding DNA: TGTGCCAGCTTACGGGCCCCCGTGACTAATGAAAAACTGTTTTTT. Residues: CASLRAPVTNEKLFF.

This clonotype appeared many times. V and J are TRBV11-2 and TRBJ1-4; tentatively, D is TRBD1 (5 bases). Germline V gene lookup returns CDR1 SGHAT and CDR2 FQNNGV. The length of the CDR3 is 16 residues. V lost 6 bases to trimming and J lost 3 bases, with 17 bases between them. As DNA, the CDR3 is TGTGCCAGCAGTCCAGGGTTGGGCGCGGCTAATGAAAAACTGTTTTTT. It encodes CASSPGLGAANEKLFF.

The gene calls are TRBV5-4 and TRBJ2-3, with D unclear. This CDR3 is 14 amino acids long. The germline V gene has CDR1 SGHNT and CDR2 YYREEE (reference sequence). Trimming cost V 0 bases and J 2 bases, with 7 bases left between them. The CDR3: CASSLVRATDTQYF. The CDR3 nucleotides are TGTGCCAGCAGCTTGGTAAGGGCCACAGATACGCAGTATTTT.

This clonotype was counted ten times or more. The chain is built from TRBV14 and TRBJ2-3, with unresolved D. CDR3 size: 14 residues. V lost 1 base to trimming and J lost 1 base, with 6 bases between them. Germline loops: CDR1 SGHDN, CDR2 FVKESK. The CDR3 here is CASSQGAGTDTQYF. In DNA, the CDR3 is TGTGCCAGCAGCCAAGGGGCTGGCACAGATACGCAGTATTTT.

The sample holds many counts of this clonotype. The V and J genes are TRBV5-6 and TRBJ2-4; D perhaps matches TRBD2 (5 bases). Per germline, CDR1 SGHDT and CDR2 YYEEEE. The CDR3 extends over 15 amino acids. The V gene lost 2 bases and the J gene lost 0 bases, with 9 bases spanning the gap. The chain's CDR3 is CASSFGGLAKNIQYF. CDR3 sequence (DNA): TGTGCCAGCAGCTTTGGAGGACTAGCCAAAAACATTCAGTACTTC.

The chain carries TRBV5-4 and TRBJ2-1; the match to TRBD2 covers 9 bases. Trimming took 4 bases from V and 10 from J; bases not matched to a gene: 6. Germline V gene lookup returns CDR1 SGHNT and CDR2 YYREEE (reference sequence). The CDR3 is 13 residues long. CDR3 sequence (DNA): TGTGCCAGCAGCGCTTATGGACTAGCGGAGCAGTTCTTC. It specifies CASSAYGLAEQFF.

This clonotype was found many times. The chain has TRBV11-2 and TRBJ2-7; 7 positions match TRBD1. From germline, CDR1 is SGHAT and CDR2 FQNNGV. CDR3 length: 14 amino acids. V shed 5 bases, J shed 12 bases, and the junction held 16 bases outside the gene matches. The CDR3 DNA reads TGTGCCAGCAGCCTTGGGACAGAACCCTACGCGGGGTACTTC. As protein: CASSLGTEPYAGYF.

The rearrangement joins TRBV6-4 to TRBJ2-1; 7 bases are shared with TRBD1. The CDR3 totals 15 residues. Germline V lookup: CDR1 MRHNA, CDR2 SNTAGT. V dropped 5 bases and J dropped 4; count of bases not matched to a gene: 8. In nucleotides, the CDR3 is TGTGCCAGCAGTCCAAGGACAGGTGGTTACAATGAGCAGTTCTTC. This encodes CASSPRTGGYNEQFF.

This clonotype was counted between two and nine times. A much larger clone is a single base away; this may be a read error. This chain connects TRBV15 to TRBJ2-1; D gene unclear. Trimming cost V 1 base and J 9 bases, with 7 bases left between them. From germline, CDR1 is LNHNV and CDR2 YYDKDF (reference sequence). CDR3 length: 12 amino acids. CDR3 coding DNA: TGTGCCACCAGCAGAGTTCAGAGTGAGCAGTTCTTC. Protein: CATSRVQSEQFF. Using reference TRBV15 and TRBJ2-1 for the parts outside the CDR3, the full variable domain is DAMVIQNPRYQVTQFGKPVTLSCSQTLNHNVMYWYQQKSSQAPKLLFHYYDKDFNNEADTPDNFQSRRPNTSFCFLDIRSPGLGDTAMYLCATSRVQSEQFFGPGTRLTVL.

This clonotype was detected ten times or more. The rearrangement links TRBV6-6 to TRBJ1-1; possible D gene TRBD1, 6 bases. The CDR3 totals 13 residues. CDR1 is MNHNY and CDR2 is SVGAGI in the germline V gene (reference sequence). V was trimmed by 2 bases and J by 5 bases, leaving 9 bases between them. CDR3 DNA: TGTGCCAGCAGTTACGGGGGGCCGACTGAAGCTTTCTTT. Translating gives CASSYGGPTEAFF.

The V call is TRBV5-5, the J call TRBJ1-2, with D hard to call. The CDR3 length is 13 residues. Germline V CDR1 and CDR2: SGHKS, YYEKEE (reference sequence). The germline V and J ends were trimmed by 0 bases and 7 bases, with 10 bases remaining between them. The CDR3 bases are TGTGCCAGCAGCTTGGGCAGGACGTCTGGCTACACCTTC. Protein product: CASSLGRTSGYTF. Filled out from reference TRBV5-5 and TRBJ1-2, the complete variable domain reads DAGVTQSPTHLIKTRGQQVTLRCSPISGHKSVSWYQQVLGQGPQFIFQYYEKEERGRGNFPDRFSARQFPNYSSELNVNALLLGDSALYLCASSLGRTSGYTFGSGTRLTVV.

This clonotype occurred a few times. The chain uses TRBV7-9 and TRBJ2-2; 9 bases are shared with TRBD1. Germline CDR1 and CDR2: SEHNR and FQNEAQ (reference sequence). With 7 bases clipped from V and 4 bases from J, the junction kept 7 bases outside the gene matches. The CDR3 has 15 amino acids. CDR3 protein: CASNRGTGRTGELFF. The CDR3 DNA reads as TGTGCCAGCAACAGAGGGACAGGGCGCACCGGGGAGCTGTTTTTT. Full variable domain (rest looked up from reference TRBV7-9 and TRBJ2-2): DTGVSQNPRHKITKRGQNVTFRCDPISEHNRLYWYRQTLGQGPEFLTYFQNEAQLEKSRLLSDRFSAERPKGSFSTLEIQRTEQGDSAMYLCASNRGTGRTGELFFGEGSRLTVL.